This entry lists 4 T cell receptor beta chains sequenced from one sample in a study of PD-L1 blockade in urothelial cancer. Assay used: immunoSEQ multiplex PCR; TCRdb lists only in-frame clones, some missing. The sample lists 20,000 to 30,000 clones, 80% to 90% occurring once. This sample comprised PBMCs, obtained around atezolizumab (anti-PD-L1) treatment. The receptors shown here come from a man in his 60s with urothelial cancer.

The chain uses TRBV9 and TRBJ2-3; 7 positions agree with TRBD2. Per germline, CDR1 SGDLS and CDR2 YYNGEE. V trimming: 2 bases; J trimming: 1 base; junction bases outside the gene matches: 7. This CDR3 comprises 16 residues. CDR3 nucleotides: TGTGCCAGCAGCGTGGGAGGACTAGTCGGCACAGATACGCAGTATTTT. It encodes CASSVGGLVGTDTQYF.

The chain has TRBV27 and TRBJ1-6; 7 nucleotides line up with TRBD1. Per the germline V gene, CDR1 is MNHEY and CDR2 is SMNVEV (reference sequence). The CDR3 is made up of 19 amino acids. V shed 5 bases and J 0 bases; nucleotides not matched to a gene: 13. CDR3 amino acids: CASSRFALKGASYNSPLHF. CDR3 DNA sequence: TGTGCCAGCAGTCGCTTTGCGTTAAAGGGGGCCTCCTATAATTCACCCCTCCACTTT.

CDR3 protein: CASSSTGGSREQYF. The CDR3 DNA reads as TGCGCCAGCAGCTCTACAGGGGGGTCACGCGAGCAGTACTTC. The gene calls are TRBV5-1 and TRBJ2-7, with 8 bases matching TRBD1. Germline V gives CDR1 SGHRS, CDR2 YFSETQ. The V segment lost 3 bases and the J segment 6 bases; nucleotides outside the gene matches: 8. This CDR3 spans 14 amino acids.

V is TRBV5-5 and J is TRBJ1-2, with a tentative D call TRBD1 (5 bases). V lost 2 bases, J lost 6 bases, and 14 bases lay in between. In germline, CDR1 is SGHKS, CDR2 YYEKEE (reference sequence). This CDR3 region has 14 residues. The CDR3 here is CASSLDRGLNGYTF. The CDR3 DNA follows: TGTGCCAGCAGCTTAGATCGGGGGTTGAATGGCTACACCTTC.